A selection of T cell receptor beta chains follows, all from one sample in a study of cytomegalovirus exposure and HLA in healthy donors. Produced via immunoSEQ multiplex PCR; TCRdb's table is partial and in-frame only. The sample has around 130,000 clones; just over 75% are singletons. Source material: PBMCs. These receptors all come from a woman in her fifties or sixties in good health and CMV-seronegative. The CDR3 runs from the conserved cysteine through the conserved F or W. Each record gives: J gene, V gene, D gene, clone size, CDR3 protein, CDR3 DNA. A D gene is named only where the DNA matches it firmly. Not all rows give a size; the values are once, few, many and, for expanded clones, a class.

J gene: TRBJ2-5
V gene: TRBV29-1
D gene: -
clone size: -
CDR3 protein: CSAAQGGGETQYF
CDR3 DNA: TGCAGCGCCGCTCAGGGGGGCGGAGAGACCCAGTACTTC

J gene: TRBJ1-5
V gene: TRBV7-2
D gene: TRBD1
clone size: -
CDR3 protein: CASSSWTGTNQPQHF
CDR3 DNA: TGTGCCAGCAGCTCATGGACAGGGACAAATCAGCCCCAGCATTTT

J gene: TRBJ2-3
V gene: TRBV9
D gene: -
clone size: -
CDR3 protein: CASSPMGRSTDTQYF
CDR3 DNA: TGTGCCAGCAGCCCTATGGGGCGAAGCACAGATACGCAGTATTTT

J gene: TRBJ2-3
V gene: TRBV7-3
D gene: -
clone size: -
CDR3 protein: CASSLGPRSTDTQYF
CDR3 DNA: TGTGCCAGCAGCTTAGGTCCGCGAAGCACAGATACGCAGTATTTT

J gene: TRBJ2-2
V gene: TRBV6-5
D gene: TRBD2
clone size: -
CDR3 protein: CASSSQREAGELFF
CDR3 DNA: TGTGCCAGCAGCTCGCAGCGGGAAGCCGGGGAGCTGTTTTTT

J gene: TRBJ1-5
V gene: TRBV30
D gene: TRBD1
clone size: -
CDR3 protein: CAWRQPGGGEPQHF
CDR3 DNA: TGTGCCTGGAGGCAGCCAGGGGGAGGTGAGCCCCAGCATTTT

J gene: TRBJ2-2
V gene: TRBV7-7
D gene: -
clone size: -
CDR3 protein: CASSAADTGELFF
CDR3 DNA: TGTGCTAGCAGCGCCGCAGACACCGGGGAGCTGTTTTTT

J gene: TRBJ2-1
V gene: TRBV5-1
D gene: TRBD2
clone size: -
CDR3 protein: CASSLARGTSVVDNEQFF
CDR3 DNA: TGCGCCAGCAGCTTAGCTCGGGGGACTAGCGTTGTCGACAATGAGCAGTTCTTC

J gene: TRBJ2-2
V gene: TRBV9
D gene: TRBD2
clone size: -
CDR3 protein: CASSGAGLNTGELFF
CDR3 DNA: TGTGCCAGCAGCGGAGCGGGGTTGAACACCGGGGAGCTGTTTTTT

J gene: TRBJ2-1
V gene: TRBV20-1
D gene: TRBD2
clone size: -
CDR3 protein: CSARQTGGQFF
CDR3 DNA: TGCAGTGCTAGACAGACGGGAGGACAGTTCTTC

J gene: TRBJ1-1
V gene: TRBV7-9
D gene: TRBD1
clone size: -
CDR3 protein: CASSPDRGNTEAFF
CDR3 DNA: TGTGCCAGCAGCCCGGACAGGGGGAACACTGAAGCTTTCTTT

J gene: TRBJ2-1
V gene: TRBV19
D gene: TRBD2
clone size: -
CDR3 protein: CASSSAGAAYNEQFF
CDR3 DNA: TGTGCCAGTAGTTCAGCGGGGGCCGCCTACAATGAGCAGTTCTTC

J gene: TRBJ2-2
V gene: TRBV12-5
D gene: -
clone size: -
CDR3 protein: CASGRPVEYAGELFF
CDR3 DNA: TGTGCTAGTGGACGCCCGGTGGAGTACGCCGGGGAGCTGTTTTTT

J gene: TRBJ2-2
V gene: TRBV7-8
D gene: TRBD2
clone size: once
CDR3 protein: CASSTGGGPSNTGELFF
CDR3 DNA: TGTGCCAGCAGCACCGGGGGGGGACCATCGAACACCGGGGAGCTGTTTTTT

J gene: TRBJ1-2
V gene: TRBV2
D gene: -
clone size: -
CDR3 protein: CASKAGPGYTF
CDR3 DNA: TGTGCCAGCAAAGCAGGGCCGGGCTACACCTTC

J gene: TRBJ1-1
V gene: TRBV7-9
D gene: -
clone size: -
CDR3 protein: CASSLPQGYTEAFF
CDR3 DNA: TGTGCCAGCAGCTTACCCCAGGGGTACACTGAAGCTTTCTTT

J gene: TRBJ1-5
V gene: TRBV6-6
D gene: TRBD1
clone size: -
CDR3 protein: CASSRQGDQPQHF
CDR3 DNA: TGTGCCAGCAGTCGCCAGGGGGATCAGCCCCAGCATTTT

J gene: TRBJ2-7
V gene: TRBV28
D gene: TRBD1
clone size: once
CDR3 protein: CASSLLAGGVMVHEQYF
CDR3 DNA: TGTGCCAGCAGTTTATTGGCAGGGGGAGTAATGGTCCACGAGCAGTACTTC

J gene: TRBJ2-7
V gene: TRBV28
D gene: TRBD1
clone size: -
CDR3 protein: CASSLSRGRYEQYF
CDR3 DNA: TGTGCCAGCAGTTTAAGTAGGGGGCGATACGAGCAGTACTTC

J gene: TRBJ2-1
V gene: TRBV13
D gene: -
clone size: -
CDR3 protein: CASSLPGWGHEQFF
CDR3 DNA: TGTGCCAGCAGCCTTCCCGGTTGGGGCCATGAGCAGTTCTTC

J gene: TRBJ2-3
V gene: TRBV30
D gene: TRBD2
clone size: few
CDR3 protein: CAWAQRERDTQYF
CDR3 DNA: TGTGCCTGGGCGCAGCGGGAACGAGATACGCAGTATTTT

J gene: TRBJ1-5
V gene: TRBV6-5
D gene: TRBD1
clone size: -
CDR3 protein: CASSRGSQPQHF
CDR3 DNA: TGTGCCAGCAGCAGGGGGTCCCAGCCCCAGCATTTT

J gene: TRBJ1-1
V gene: TRBV25-1
D gene: TRBD1
clone size: -
CDR3 protein: CASSIQGGTEAFF
CDR3 DNA: TGTGCCAGCAGTATACAGGGGGGCACTGAAGCTTTCTTT